The clone carrying this T cell receptor (beta chain) was recorded once. Profiled with immunoSEQ multiplex PCR; TCRdb holds only in-frame clones, not every one. The table lists a few hundred thousand clones, roughly 87% of them singletons. These data belong to a study of blood T cell repertoires in COVID-19. Recovery meant two consecutive negative NP/OP PCR tests, professional clearance, or resolved symptoms. The V and J ends lost 7 bases and 4 bases respectively, with 16 bases between them. The CDR3 length is 14 residues. Germline-derived CDR1 and CDR2 are SGHVS and FQNEAQ. The sequencing sample was made of PBMCs or T cells enriched from blood (not recorded which). The chain carries TRBV7-8 and TRBJ1-1; D is uncertain. This TCR derives from a woman in her forties or fifties who had recovered from COVID-19. CDR3 residues: CASIDRGRGTEAFF. DNA for the CDR3: TGTGCCAGCATCGACCGAGGTCGGGGCACTGAAGCTTTCTTT.